Only a few counts were recorded for the clone carrying this T cell receptor (beta chain). No antigen is known for it. The entry originates in a study of identical twins. Study results and caveats: Researchers reported excess low generation probability among twin-shared out-of-frame alpha sequences. Invariant MAIT and iNKT cells may have partly biased zero-insertion analyses. Beta out-of-frame sequences displayed a weaker excess of sharing between twins. Among monozygotic twins, out-of-frame TCR alpha sharing exceeded what models predicted.

TCRdb reprocessed the 5' RACE reads with MiXCR, giving one entry per CDR3 protein. This sample has 1.5 million or so distinct CDR3 sequences, with less than 40% found just once. The V segment lost 5 bases and the J segment 6 bases; nucleotides outside the gene matches: 7. The CDR3 sequence is 15 residues long. The V gene's germline CDR1 is SEHNR and CDR2 FQNEAQ (reference sequence). The specimen sequenced was cord blood. This sequence was found in a newborn girl in good health. This chain links TRBV7-9 with TRBJ1-6, with 7 bases matching TRBD1. The CDR3 DNA follows: TGTGCCAGCAGCCAAACGACAGGGATTAATTCACCCCTCCACTTT. It translates to CASSQTTGINSPLHF.